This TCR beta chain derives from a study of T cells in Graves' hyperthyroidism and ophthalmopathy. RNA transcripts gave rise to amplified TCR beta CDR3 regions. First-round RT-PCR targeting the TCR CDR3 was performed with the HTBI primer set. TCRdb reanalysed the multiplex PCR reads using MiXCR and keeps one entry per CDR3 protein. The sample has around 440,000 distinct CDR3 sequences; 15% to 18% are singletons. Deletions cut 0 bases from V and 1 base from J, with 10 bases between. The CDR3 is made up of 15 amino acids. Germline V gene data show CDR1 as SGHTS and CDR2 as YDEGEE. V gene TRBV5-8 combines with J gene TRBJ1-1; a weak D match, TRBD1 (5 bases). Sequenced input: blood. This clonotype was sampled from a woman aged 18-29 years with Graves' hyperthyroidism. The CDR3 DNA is TGTGCCAGCAGCTTGGGTTTTCAGGGGAACACTGAAGCTTTCTTT. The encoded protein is CASSLGFQGNTEAFF.